This TCR beta chain was sequenced for a study of STAT3 mutations in large granular lymphocyte leukemia. The study, taken as a whole, reports: Suggested: STAT3 mutation was not the ancestral event for these clonal expansions. Differing intervals and regimens complicate linking therapy response to clone burden. Every T-cell large granular lymphocyte leukemia patient had at least one immunodominant TCR beta clonotype.

In regard to this clone: Its antigen is undetermined.

Average productive template count per sample was 35,000 to 50,000. Profiled with immunoSEQ multiplex PCR; TCRdb holds only in-frame clones, not every one. The profile shows roughly 9,300 clones, approximately 88% of them singletons. Germline V gene lookup returns CDR1 KGHSH and CDR2 LQKENI. The CDR3 is 15 amino acids. The ends were cut back, 5 bases at V and 0 bases at J, with 8 bases in the middle. The sequence was collected from an elderly man with T-cell large granular lymphocyte leukemia. Some clones in this sample may be carry-over from other donors' samples. The V gene is TRBV18, the J gene TRBJ2-6; a weak D match, TRBD1 (6 bases). Source material: peripheral blood mononuclear cells. The CDR3 protein is CASSKDSSGANVLTF. The CDR3 DNA sequence: TGTGCCAGCTCAAAGGACAGCTCTGGGGCCAACGTCCTGACTTTC.